These 20 T cell receptor beta chains originate from one sample sequenced in a study of patients and donors after allogeneic stem cell transplantation. In TCRdb, the RT-PCR reads were re-called with MiXCR into one record per CDR3 protein. The sample lists 150,000 to 200,000 distinct CDR3 sequences, around two fifths seen once, with about 35% in the top ten. Material: blood, either unsorted or a sorted T cell fraction (not recorded which). The source is a human donor who was either an allogeneic HSCT recipient or a stem cell or donor lymphocyte infusion donor (not recorded which). It is not recorded whose cells these are; they may come from a transplant donor.

This clonotype was picked up many times. This chain connects TRBV4-2 to TRBJ1-5; D gene uncertain. Per germline, CDR1 LGHNA and CDR2 YNFKEQ. Trimming stripped 0 bases from V and 3 bases from J, with 12 bases between. The CDR3 covers 16 residues. The CDR3 reads CASSQDERAFNQPQHF. The CDR3 DNA is TGTGCCAGCAGCCAAGATGAGAGAGCATTCAATCAGCCCCAGCATTTT.

This chain joins TRBV6-2 or TRBV6-3 and TRBJ1-5; no clear D gene. Germline lookup yields CDR1 MNHEY and CDR2 SVGEGT. V dropped 2 bases and J dropped 13 bases, with 12 bases sitting between them. The CDR3 is 12 residues long. In DNA form, the CDR3 reads TGTGCCAGCAGTTACGGTCCCGAACTTCAGCATTTT. Protein sequence: CASSYGPELQHF.

The rearrangement links TRBV6-2 or TRBV6-3 to TRBJ1-1, with D perhaps matching TRBD1 (6 bases). V lost 6 bases and J lost 4, with 15 bases in between. The CDR3 runs to 14 residues. The V gene's germline CDR1 is MNHEY and CDR2 SVGEGT. The CDR3: CASRPGTNSTEAFF. Written as DNA, the CDR3 is TGTGCCAGCAGACCCGGGACAAATAGCACTGAAGCTTTCTTT.

This clonotype was seen only a few times. This chain connects TRBV5-6 to TRBJ1-1; D is ambiguous. Trimming left V 5 bases short and J 4 bases short, with 12 bases between. The CDR3 covers 13 residues. CDR1 SGHDT and CDR2 YYEEEE come from the germline V gene. The CDR3 sequence: CASRSGSITEAFF. CDR3 in DNA: TGTGCCAGCAGATCGGGGAGTATCACTGAAGCTTTCTTT.

This clonotype has a handful of counts. The chain combines TRBV20-1 with TRBJ1-5, with a possible D match to TRBD1 (5 bases). Germline CDR1 and CDR2: DFQATT and SNEGSKA (reference sequence). This CDR3 spans 13 amino acids. Trimming took 7 bases from V and 0 from J, leaving 10 bases between them. CDR3 nucleotides: TGCAGTGATTGGGGGAATAGCAATCAGCCCCAGCATTTT. This encodes CSDWGNSNQPQHF.

This rearrangement joins TRBV10-3 to TRBJ2-7; tentative D call: TRBD1 (5 bases). The CDR3 extends over 12 amino acids. Trimming shortened V by 9 bases and J by 6 bases, and 15 bases separated the two germline ends. The germline gives CDR1 ENHRY, CDR2 SYGVKD. This CDR3 reads CAITTGTSEQYF. The CDR3 DNA follows: TGTGCCATTACCACAGGAACCAGCGAGCAGTACTTC.

This chain connects TRBV27 to TRBJ2-5; D perhaps matches TRBD1 (6 bases). The germline V gene encodes CDR1 MNHEY and CDR2 SMNVEV (reference sequence). Between the trimmed V and J ends, which lost 5 bases and 6 bases, there was a span of 19 bases. The CDR3 is made up of 15 amino acids. DNA for the CDR3: TGTGCCAGCAGTACCCGGACAGCTGTCGGTCAGACCCAGTACTTC. Translating it yields CASSTRTAVGQTQYF.

This clonotype was recorded at least ten times. CDR3 DNA sequence: TGCAGCGTTGGGGACAGCCTCAATCAGCCCCAGCATTTT. Its protein is CSVGDSLNQPQHF. V usage is TRBV29-1 and J usage is TRBJ1-5, with 7 bases identical to TRBD1. The CDR3 has 13 amino acids. CDR1 SQVTM and CDR2 ANQGSEA come from the germline V gene. Unmatched junction bases numbered 3, after V lost 4 bases and J lost 3 bases. The full variable domain, rest sourced from reference TRBV29-1 and TRBJ1-5, is SAVISQKPSRDICQRGTSLTIQCQVDSQVTMMFWYRQQPGQSLTLIATANQGSEATYESGFVIDKFPISRPNLTFSTLTVSNMSPEDSSIYLCSVGDSLNQPQHFGDGTRLSIL.

The chain recombines TRBV4-1 with TRBJ2-7; 12 positions agree with TRBD2. Germline V gives CDR1 MGHRA, CDR2 YSYEKL. CDR3 size: 16 residues. V lost 3 bases to trimming and J lost 3 bases; unmatched junction nucleotides: 6. The DNA of the CDR3 is TGCGCCAGCAGCCAGCATCCGGGACTAGCGGGCTACGAGCAGTACTTC. It translates to CASSQHPGLAGYEQYF.

This clonotype was seen a handful of times. Here the CDR3 reads CASSFDSYEQYF. The CDR3 DNA follows: TGTGCCAGCAGCTTTGATTCCTACGAGCAGTACTTC. The J gene is TRBJ2-7, the V gene TRBV5-6; D remains unclear. Germline V gives CDR1 SGHDT, CDR2 YYEEEE. V lost 2 bases and J 1 base, leaving 4 bases between the germline ends. This CDR3 comprises 12 residues.

CDR3 region: CASCRGEGVAYEQYF. The CDR3 DNA sequence: TGTGCCAGCTGTCGCGGAGAGGGGGTAGCCTACGAGCAGTACTTC. The chain recombines TRBV28 with TRBJ2-7; D is possibly TRBD1 (6 bases). Germline V lookup: CDR1 MDHEN, CDR2 SYDVKM. This CDR3 is built from 15 residues. V was clipped by 8 bases and J by 2 bases, with 19 bases between them.

In the case of this clonotype: The junction does not match germline at one end; this may be a read error. Written as DNA, the CDR3 is TGTGCCAGCAGCGCCGGGACAGCCTTT. Residues: CASSAGTAF. The rearrangement joins TRBV7-4 to TRBJ1-4, with TRBD1 matching over 7 bases. The CDR3 totals 9 residues. Germline V gene data show CDR1 as SGHVT and CDR2 as SQSDAQ.

The rearrangement joins TRBV29-1 to TRBJ2-7; no clear D. Germline V lookup: CDR1 SQVTM, CDR2 ANQGSEA. The CDR3 runs 11 residues. The ends were cut back, 4 bases at V and 4 bases at J, with 8 bases in the middle. The CDR3 bases are TGCAGCGTTGGGCACGGTTACGAGCAGTACTTC. It specifies CSVGHGYEQYF.

V and J are TRBV20-1 and TRBJ2-7; perhaps TRBD1 as D (5 bases). This CDR3 is 15 amino acids long. V was trimmed by 0 bases and J by 3 bases, leaving 15 bases between them. Germline values: CDR1 DFQATT, CDR2 SNEGSKA (reference sequence). The CDR3 nucleotides are TGCAGTGCTAGAGAGGGAAGACAGTCAAACTACGAGCAGTACTTC. This translates into CSAREGRQSNYEQYF.

This clonotype was counted a few times. The CDR3 is CASSQGYFAGNTIYF. CDR3 DNA sequence: TGTGCCAGCAGCCAAGGTTATTTCGCTGGAAACACCATATATTTT. The chain recombines TRBV14 with TRBJ1-3; no reliable D call. Trimming took off 1 base at V and 2 bases at J, with 9 bases between the two ends. CDR3 size: 15 residues. Germline V gene lookup returns CDR1 SGHDN and CDR2 FVKESK.

This clonotype was observed a few times. The rearrangement links TRBV12-3 or TRBV12-4 to TRBJ1-5; D is ambiguous. The germline V and J ends were trimmed by 0 bases and 14 bases, with 11 bases remaining between them. The CDR3 runs to 12 residues. DNA of the CDR3: TGTGCCAGCAGTTTAGCGTCCCAGCTTAAGCATTTT. This codes for CASSLASQLKHF.

The chain joins TRBV6-5 to TRBJ2-3, with 7 positions matching TRBD2. The junction had 9 bases not matched to a gene; V was cut back by 0 bases and J by 6 bases. This CDR3 has 16 amino acids. CDR1 and CDR2 from the germline V gene are MNHEY and SVGAGI. CDR3 sequence: CASSYSGSGVSDTQYF. DNA of the CDR3: TGTGCCAGCAGTTACTCGGGGAGCGGGGTATCGGATACGCAGTATTTT.

DNA for the CDR3: TGCAGTGCTAGAGATCCCCACAGGGTGAACACTGAAGCTTTCTTT. Protein: CSARDPHRVNTEAFF. The chain employs TRBV20-1 and TRBJ1-1; TRBD1 might be the D (6 bases). The CDR3 totals 15 residues. Germline V gene data show CDR1 as DFQATT and CDR2 as SNEGSKA (reference sequence). The V end was cut by 0 bases, the J end by 0 bases, with 11 bases between.

In its sample, this clonotype was seen a few times. V usage is TRBV19 and J usage is TRBJ1-5, with 10 bases matching TRBD1. Germline CDR1 is LNHDA and CDR2 is SQIVND (reference sequence). The CDR3 runs 15 residues. Trimming removed 5 bases from V and 3 bases from J; junction bases left unmatched: 4. Here the CDR3 DNA reads TGTGCCAGTAGTTCGGACAGGGGGTACAATCAGCCCCAGCATTTT. Translated, it gives CASSSDRGYNQPQHF.

This clonotype was seen a few times. V usage is TRBV6-5 and J usage is TRBJ1-1; 8 bases map to TRBD1. J gave up 0 bases and V 6 bases, and 9 bases lay outside the gene matches. This CDR3 has 16 residues. Germline assignment: CDR1 MNHEY and CDR2 SVGAGI. The CDR3 DNA reads TGTGCCAGCAGAGGCCCGACAGGGGTCTTGAACACTGAAGCTTTCTTT. Encoded protein: CASRGPTGVLNTEAFF.